These T cell receptor beta chains were read from a single sample in a study of blood T cell repertoires in COVID-19. Generated by immunoSEQ multiplex PCR, the TCRdb table keeps only in-frame clones and is missing some. This sample yields under 200,000 clones, of which around three quarters are seen a single time; 15% to 20% belongs to the top ten. The sample comprised PBMCs or T cells enriched from blood (not recorded which). Receptors were obtained from a woman between 70 and 85 years old in a cohort exposed to, infected with or recovered from COVID-19 (not recorded which). The CDR3 runs from the conserved cysteine through the conserved F or W. The D gene is left open where the match is weak. Size is stated for part of the rows, as once, few or many counts, or as a class when the clone is expanded.

D: TRBD2; J: TRBJ2-1; size: .; V: TRBV9; CDR3: CASSVATSVNEQFF; DNA: TGTGCCAGCAGCGTAGCTACTAGCGTCAATGAGCAGTTCTTC
D: .; J: TRBJ1-2; size: few; V: TRBV6-6; CDR3: CASSPGQRVYGYTF; DNA: TGTGCCAGCAGTCCCGGACAGAGAGTGTATGGCTACACCTTC
D: .; J: TRBJ2-7; size: few; V: TRBV28; CDR3: CASSFPDSSLEYEQYF; DNA: TGTGCCAGCAGTTTCCCCGACTCGTCGCTAGAATACGAGCAGTACTTC
D: .; J: TRBJ2-7; size: .; V: TRBV3-1/TRBV3-2; CDR3: CASSPGGQTYEQYF; DNA: TGTGCCAGCAGCCCAGGCGGACAGACCTACGAGCAGTACTTC
D: TRBD1; J: TRBJ2-1; size: .; V: TRBV4-1; CDR3: CASSLPRTGRQNEQFF; DNA: TGCGCCAGCAGCCTTCCGCGGACAGGGCGACAAAATGAGCAGTTCTTC
D: .; J: TRBJ1-6; size: .; V: TRBV7-2; CDR3: CASTPRAWGRDSPLHF; DNA: TGTGCCAGCACCCCTAGAGCCTGGGGGCGCGACTCACCCCTCCACTTT
D: TRBD1; J: TRBJ1-6; size: .; V: TRBV5-4; CDR3: CASSAWTGGNSPLHF; DNA: TGTGCCAGCAGCGCCTGGACAGGGGGGAATTCACCCCTCCACTTT
D: .; J: TRBJ2-7; size: once; V: TRBV7-9; CDR3: CASSLAGGISYEQYF; DNA: TGTGCCAGCAGCTTAGCGGGAGGAATATCCTACGAGCAGTACTTC
D: TRBD1; J: TRBJ2-3; size: few; V: TRBV7-3; CDR3: CASSSIGQGTQYF; DNA: TGTGCCAGCAGCTCGATAGGACAGGGAACGCAGTATTTT
D: TRBD1; J: TRBJ2-5; size: .; V: TRBV15; CDR3: CATSRGQGAKVETQYF; DNA: TGTGCCACCAGCAGGGGACAGGGGGCGAAAGTAGAGACCCAGTACTTC
D: TRBD1; J: TRBJ1-2; size: .; V: TRBV28; CDR3: CASSLIDRDNGYTF; DNA: TGTGCCAGCAGTTTAATCGACAGGGATAATGGCTACACCTTC
D: .; J: TRBJ2-7; size: .; V: TRBV30; CDR3: CAWDSGSYEQYF; DNA: TGTGCCTGGGATAGCGGCTCCTACGAGCAGTACTTC
D: TRBD2; J: TRBJ2-1; size: few; V: TRBV19; CDR3: CASSIRGSRNEQFF; DNA: TGTGCCAGTAGTATCCGCGGGAGTAGGAATGAGCAGTTCTTC
D: .; J: TRBJ1-1; size: once; V: TRBV7-3; CDR3: CASSTGMGTTEAFF; DNA: TGTGCCAGCAGTACAGGGATGGGGACCACTGAAGCTTTCTTT
D: TRBD1; J: TRBJ1-1; size: .; V: TRBV28; CDR3: CASSPGTGNTEAFF; DNA: TGTGCCAGCAGCCCCGGGACAGGGAACACTGAAGCTTTCTTT
D: TRBD1; J: TRBJ2-3; size: few; V: TRBV10-3; CDR3: CAISDHGQGADTQYF; DNA: TGTGCCATCAGTGATCACGGGCAGGGGGCAGATACGCAGTATTTT
D: .; J: TRBJ1-5; size: .; V: TRBV19; CDR3: CASSTAGTWNQPQHF; DNA: TGTGCCAGTAGTACCGCCGGGACATGGAATCAGCCCCAGCATTTT
D: .; J: TRBJ2-2; size: .; V: TRBV28; CDR3: CASSSVGANTGELFF; DNA: TGTGCCAGCAGTTCGGTAGGGGCAAACACCGGGGAGCTGTTTTTT
D: TRBD2; J: TRBJ2-7; size: .; V: TRBV6-5; CDR3: CASRYGAGGTYEQYF; DNA: TGTGCCAGCAGATACGGGGCGGGGGGGACCTACGAGCAGTACTTC
D: TRBD1; J: TRBJ2-3; size: .; V: TRBV29-1; CDR3: CSVERQGADTQYF; DNA: TGCAGCGTTGAGCGGCAGGGGGCAGATACGCAGTATTTT
D: .; J: TRBJ1-2; size: .; V: TRBV2; CDR3: CASSVGELYGYTF; DNA: TGTGCCAGCAGTGTCGGAGAGCTTTATGGCTACACCTTC
D: TRBD2; J: TRBJ2-7; size: once; V: TRBV4-2; CDR3: CASSQEASGRSYEQYF; DNA: TGTGCCAGCAGCCAAGAGGCTAGCGGGAGGTCTTACGAGCAGTACTTC
D: TRBD1; J: TRBJ1-2; size: .; V: TRBV5-5; CDR3: CASSLQGQAYGYTF; DNA: TGTGCCAGCAGCCTGCAGGGACAGGCCTATGGCTACACCTTC
D: .; J: TRBJ1-4; size: .; V: TRBV6-1; CDR3: CASSVSRGTTNEKLFF; DNA: TGTGCCAGCAGTGTGTCCAGGGGTACAACTAATGAAAAACTGTTTTTT
D: TRBD2; J: TRBJ2-2; size: .; V: TRBV6-5; CDR3: CASKKQAGAGELFF; DNA: TGTGCCAGCAAAAAACAAGCGGGAGCCGGGGAGCTGTTTTTT
D: .; J: TRBJ1-2; size: .; V: TRBV10-3; CDR3: CAISEDGQKYGYTF; DNA: TGTGCCATCAGTGAAGACGGACAGAAGTATGGCTACACCTTC
D: .; J: TRBJ2-7; size: .; V: TRBV9; CDR3: CASSVGGRNYEQYF; DNA: TGTGCCAGCAGCGTCGGTGGGAGAAACTACGAGCAGTACTTC
D: .; J: TRBJ2-7; size: .; V: TRBV5-1; CDR3: CASSLVPSYEQYF; DNA: TGCGCCAGCAGCTTGGTCCCCTCTTACGAGCAGTACTTC
D: .; J: TRBJ2-2; size: few; V: TRBV19; CDR3: CASSQGSYTGELFF; DNA: TGTGCCAGTAGTCAGGGGTCCTACACCGGGGAGCTGTTTTTT
D: TRBD1; J: TRBJ1-1; size: .; V: TRBV7-2; CDR3: CASSLVSGGTEAFF; DNA: TGTGCCAGCAGCTTAGTTTCAGGGGGGACTGAAGCTTTCTTT